This T cell receptor (beta chain) was obtained from a study of metastatic and nonmetastatic thyroid tumors. Details on this clone: One junction end disagrees with the germline gene, perhaps due to a read error.

No patient received treatment before thyroid surgery. This CDR3 has 15 amino acids. Germline-derived CDR1 and CDR2 are SGHRS and YFSETQ. TCRdb ran MiXCR on the PCR reads. This table has about 19,000 clones, just over 25% appearing once. J is TRBJ2-3 and V is TRBV5-1; D may be TRBD2 (6 bases). This receptor was identified in a male donor with papillary thyroid cancer or a benign thyroid nodule (not recorded which). Some clones in this sample may be carry-over from other donors' samples. Sequenced: blood. The CDR3 nucleotides are TGCGCCGGCAGCTCGTCTAGCGATTCCACAGATACGCAGTATTTT. Residues: CAGSSSSDSTDTQYF.